This T cell receptor (beta chain) was found in a study of blood T cell repertoires in COVID-19. Study details: Specimens from acute and convalescent COVID-19 originated in the United States, Italy and Spain.

This table comes from immunoSEQ multiplex PCR, and its TCRdb copy is limited to in-frame clones, with some not included. This table holds about 440,000 clones, about nine tenths found once. V dropped 4 bases and J dropped 7 bases, with 10 bases sitting between them. This CDR3 has 12 residues. Per germline, CDR1 MNHEY and CDR2 SVGAGI. The chain has TRBV6-5 and TRBJ1-2; perhaps TRBD1 as D (5 bases). This sequence originates from a woman between 50 and 59 years old with COVID-19, enrolled during active disease. The sequenced sample was peripheral blood. CDR3: CASSSSRGGYTF. The CDR3 DNA reads as TGTGCCAGCAGTTCCAGTAGGGGTGGCTACACCTTC.